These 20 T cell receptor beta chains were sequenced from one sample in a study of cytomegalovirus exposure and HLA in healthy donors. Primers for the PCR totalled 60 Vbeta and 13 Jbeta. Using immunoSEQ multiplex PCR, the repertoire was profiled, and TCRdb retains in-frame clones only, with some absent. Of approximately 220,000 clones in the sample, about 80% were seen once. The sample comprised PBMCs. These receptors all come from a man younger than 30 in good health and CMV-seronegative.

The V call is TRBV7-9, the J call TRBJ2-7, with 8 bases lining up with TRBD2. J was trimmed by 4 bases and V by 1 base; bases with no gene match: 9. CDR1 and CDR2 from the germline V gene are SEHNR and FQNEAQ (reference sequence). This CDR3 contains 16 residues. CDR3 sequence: CASSLGRGGRKYEQYF. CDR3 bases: TGTGCCAGCAGCTTAGGGCGGGGCGGGAGGAAGTACGAGCAGTACTTC.

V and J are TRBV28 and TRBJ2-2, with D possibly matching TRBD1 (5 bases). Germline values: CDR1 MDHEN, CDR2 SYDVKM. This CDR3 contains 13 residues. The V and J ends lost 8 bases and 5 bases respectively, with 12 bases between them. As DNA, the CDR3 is TGTGCCAGCCTCAGGGATTTAACCGGGGAGCTGTTTTTT. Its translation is CASLRDLTGELFF.

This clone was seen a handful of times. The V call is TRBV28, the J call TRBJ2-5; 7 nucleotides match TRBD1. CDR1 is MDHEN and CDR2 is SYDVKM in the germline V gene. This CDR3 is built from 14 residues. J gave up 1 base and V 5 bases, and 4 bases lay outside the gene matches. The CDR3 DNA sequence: TGTGCCAGCAGTCCGGGACAGATCCAAGAGACCCAGTACTTC. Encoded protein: CASSPGQIQETQYF.

The CDR3 loop is CASSFGTGELFF. DNA for the CDR3: TGTGCCAGCAGCTTCGGCACCGGGGAGCTGTTTTTT. The chain combines TRBV5-8 with TRBJ2-2; D not certain. Germline CDR1 and CDR2: SGHTS and YDEGEE. The CDR3 covers 12 residues. With 2 bases removed from V and 4 bases from J, the gap between germline ends came to 3 bases.

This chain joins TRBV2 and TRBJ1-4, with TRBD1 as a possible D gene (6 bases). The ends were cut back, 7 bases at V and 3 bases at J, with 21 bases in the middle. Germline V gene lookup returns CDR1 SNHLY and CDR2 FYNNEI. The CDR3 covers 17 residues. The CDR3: CASKQPSSTGPNEKLFF. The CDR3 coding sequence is TGTGCCAGCAAGCAGCCCTCATCCACAGGGCCTAATGAAAAACTGTTTTTT.

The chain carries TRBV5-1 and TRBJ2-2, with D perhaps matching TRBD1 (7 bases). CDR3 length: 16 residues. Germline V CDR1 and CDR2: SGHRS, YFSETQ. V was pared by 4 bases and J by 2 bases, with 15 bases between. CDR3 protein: CASSGRDSPNTGELFF. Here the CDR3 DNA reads TGCGCCAGCAGCGGGCGGGACAGCCCCAACACCGGGGAGCTGTTTTTT.

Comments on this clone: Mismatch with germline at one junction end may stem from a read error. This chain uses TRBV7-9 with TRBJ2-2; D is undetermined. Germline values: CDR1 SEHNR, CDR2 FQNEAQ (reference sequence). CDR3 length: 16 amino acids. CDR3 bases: TGTTCCAGCAGCTTAGATAGAGGTACCAACACCGGGGAGCTGTTTTTT. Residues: CSSSLDRGTNTGELFF. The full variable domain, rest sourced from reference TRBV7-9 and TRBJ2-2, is DTGVSQNPRHKITKRGQNVTFRCDPISEHNRLYWYRQTLGQGPEFLTYFQNEAQLEKSRLLSDRFSAERPKGSFSTLEIQRTEQGDSAMYLCSSSLDRGTNTGELFFGEGSRLTVL.

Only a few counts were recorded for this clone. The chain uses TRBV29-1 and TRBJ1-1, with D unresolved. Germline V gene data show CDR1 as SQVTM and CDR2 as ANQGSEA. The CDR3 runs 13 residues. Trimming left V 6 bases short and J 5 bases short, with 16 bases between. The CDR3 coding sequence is TGCAGCGTAGGTAGAGGGAGCGGAACTGAAGCTTTCTTT. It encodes CSVGRGSGTEAFF.

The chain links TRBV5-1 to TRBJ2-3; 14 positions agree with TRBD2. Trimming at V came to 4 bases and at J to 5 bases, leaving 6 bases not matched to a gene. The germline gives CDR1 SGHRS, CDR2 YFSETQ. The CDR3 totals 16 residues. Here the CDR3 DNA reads TGCGCCAGCAGCCAGGAGGGACTAGCGGGAGTAGATACGCAGTATTTT. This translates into CASSQEGLAGVDTQYF.

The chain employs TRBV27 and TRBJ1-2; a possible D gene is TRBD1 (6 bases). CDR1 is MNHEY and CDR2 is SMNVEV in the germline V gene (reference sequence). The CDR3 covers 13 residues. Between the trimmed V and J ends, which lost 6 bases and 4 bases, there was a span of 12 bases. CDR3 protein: CASRNTGFYGYTF. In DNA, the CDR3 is TGTGCCAGCAGAAATACAGGGTTCTATGGCTACACCTTC.

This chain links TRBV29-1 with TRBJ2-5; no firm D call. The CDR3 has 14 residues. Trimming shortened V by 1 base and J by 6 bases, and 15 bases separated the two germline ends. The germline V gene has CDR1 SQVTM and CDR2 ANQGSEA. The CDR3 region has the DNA TGCAGCGTTGAAGTAAGTGGAAGGCGGAAGACCCAGTACTTC. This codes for CSVEVSGRRKTQYF. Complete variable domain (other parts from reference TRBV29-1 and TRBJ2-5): SAVISQKPSRDICQRGTSLTIQCQVDSQVTMMFWYRQQPGQSLTLIATANQGSEATYESGFVIDKFPISRPNLTFSTLTVSNMSPEDSSIYLCSVEVSGRRKTQYFGPGTRLLVL.

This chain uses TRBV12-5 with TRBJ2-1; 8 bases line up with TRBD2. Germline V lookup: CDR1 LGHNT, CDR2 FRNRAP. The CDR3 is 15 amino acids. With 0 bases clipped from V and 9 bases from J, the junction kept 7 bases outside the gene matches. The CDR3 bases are TGTGCTAGTGGTTTGGTTCCGGGACTAGGGGGTGAGCAGTTCTTC. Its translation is CASGLVPGLGGEQFF.

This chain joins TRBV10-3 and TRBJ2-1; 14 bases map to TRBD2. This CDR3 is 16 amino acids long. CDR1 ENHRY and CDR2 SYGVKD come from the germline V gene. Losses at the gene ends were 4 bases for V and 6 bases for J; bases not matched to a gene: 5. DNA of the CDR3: TGTGCCATCAGTGCAACCGGGACTAGCGGGAGCAATGAGCAGTTCTTC. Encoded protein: CAISATGTSGSNEQFF.

The CDR3 DNA is TGTGCCAGCAGCACGGACACCGCCAATTCACCCCTCCACTTT. Translation: CASSTDTANSPLHF. This sequence joins TRBV6-6 and TRBJ1-6, with TRBD1 as a possible D gene (5 bases). The CDR3 is 14 amino acids. The V end lost 6 bases, the J end lost 7 bases, and 13 bases lay between the germline ends. The germline gives CDR1 MNHNY, CDR2 SVGAGI (reference sequence).

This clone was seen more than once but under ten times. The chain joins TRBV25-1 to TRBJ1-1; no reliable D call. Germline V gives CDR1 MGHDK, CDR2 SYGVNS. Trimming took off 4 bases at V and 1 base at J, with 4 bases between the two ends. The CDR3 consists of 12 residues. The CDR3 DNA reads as TGTGCCAGCAGTGGGGCGAACACTGAAGCTTTCTTT. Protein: CASSGANTEAFF. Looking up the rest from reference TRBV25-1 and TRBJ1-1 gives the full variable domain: EADIYQTPRYLVIGTGKKITLECSQTMGHDKMYWYQQDPGMELHLIHYSYGVNSTEKGDLSSESTVSRIRTEHFPLTLESARPSHTSQYLCASSGANTEAFFGQGTRLTVV.

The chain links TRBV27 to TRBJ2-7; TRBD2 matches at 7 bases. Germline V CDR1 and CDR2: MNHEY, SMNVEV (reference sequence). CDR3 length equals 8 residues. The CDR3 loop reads CGGGEQYF. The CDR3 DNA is TGTGGGGGGGGCGAGCAGTACTTC.

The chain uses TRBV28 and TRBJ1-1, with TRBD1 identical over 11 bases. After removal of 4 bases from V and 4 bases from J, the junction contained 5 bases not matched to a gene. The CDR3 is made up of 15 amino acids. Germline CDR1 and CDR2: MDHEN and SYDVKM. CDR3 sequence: CASSYGQGASTEAFF. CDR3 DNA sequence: TGTGCCAGCAGTTACGGACAGGGGGCTTCCACTGAAGCTTTCTTT.

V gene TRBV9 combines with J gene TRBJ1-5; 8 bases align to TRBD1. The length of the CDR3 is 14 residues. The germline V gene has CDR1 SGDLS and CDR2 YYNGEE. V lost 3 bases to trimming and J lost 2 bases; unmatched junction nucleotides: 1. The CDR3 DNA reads TGTGCCAGCAGCGCACAGGGGGGCAATCAGCCCCAGCATTTT. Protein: CASSAQGGNQPQHF.

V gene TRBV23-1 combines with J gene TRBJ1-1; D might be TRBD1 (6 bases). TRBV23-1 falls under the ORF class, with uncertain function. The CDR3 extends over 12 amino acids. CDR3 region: CATRTEGTEAFF. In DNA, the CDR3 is TGCGCAACAAGGACAGAGGGGACTGAAGCTTTCTTT.

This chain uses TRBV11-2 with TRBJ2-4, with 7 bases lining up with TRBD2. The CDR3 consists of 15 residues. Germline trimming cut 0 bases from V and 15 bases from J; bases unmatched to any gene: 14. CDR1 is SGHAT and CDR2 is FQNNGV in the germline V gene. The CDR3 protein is CASSLDTNLLAVRYF. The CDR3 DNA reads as TGTGCCAGCAGCTTAGATACCAATCTCCTAGCGGTGCGGTACTTC.